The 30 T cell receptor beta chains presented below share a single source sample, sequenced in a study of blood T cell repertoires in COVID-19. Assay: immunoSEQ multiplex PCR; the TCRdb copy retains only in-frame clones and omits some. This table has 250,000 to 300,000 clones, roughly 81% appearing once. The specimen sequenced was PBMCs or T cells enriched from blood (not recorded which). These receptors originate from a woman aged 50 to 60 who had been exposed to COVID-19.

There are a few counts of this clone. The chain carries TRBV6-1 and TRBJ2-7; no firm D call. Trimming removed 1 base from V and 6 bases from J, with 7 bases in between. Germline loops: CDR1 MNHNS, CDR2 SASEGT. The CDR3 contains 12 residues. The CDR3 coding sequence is TGTGCCAGCAGTGAAGAGTACGGCGAGCAGTACTTC. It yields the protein CASSEEYGEQYF.

CDR3: CASSQGAGGSGETQYF. CDR3 in DNA: TGCGCCAGCAGCCAAGGGGCAGGGGGAAGTGGAGAGACCCAGTACTTC. V usage is TRBV4-1 and J usage is TRBJ2-5; TRBD1 matches at 7 bases. Germline V lookup: CDR1 MGHRA, CDR2 YSYEKL. V was clipped by 1 base and J by 4 bases; unmatched bases: 9. The CDR3 contains 16 residues.

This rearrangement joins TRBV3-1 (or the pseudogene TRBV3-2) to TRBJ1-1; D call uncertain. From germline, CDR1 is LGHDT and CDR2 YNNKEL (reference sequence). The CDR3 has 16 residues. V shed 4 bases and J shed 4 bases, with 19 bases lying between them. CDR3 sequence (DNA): TGTGCCAGCAGCCCCCCGCCCGCAATAACGGGCACTGAAGCTTTCTTT. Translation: CASSPPPAITGTEAFF.

Written as DNA, the CDR3 is TGTGCCAGCAGCCAAGGGCAGCGGGCGGCCCGACGGTATGAAAAACTGTTTTTT. Residues: CASSQGQRAARRYEKLFF. The rearrangement uses TRBV14 and TRBJ1-4; D is unclear. This CDR3 has 18 amino acids. Between the trimmed V and J ends, which lost 1 base and 6 bases, there was a span of 21 bases. The germline gives CDR1 SGHDN, CDR2 FVKESK.

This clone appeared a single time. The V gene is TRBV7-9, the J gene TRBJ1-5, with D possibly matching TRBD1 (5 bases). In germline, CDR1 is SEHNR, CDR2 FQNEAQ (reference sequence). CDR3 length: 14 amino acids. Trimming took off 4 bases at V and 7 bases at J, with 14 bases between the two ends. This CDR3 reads CASSYARGGQPQHF. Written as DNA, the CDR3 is TGTGCCAGCAGCTACGCCCGGGGGGGGCAGCCCCAGCATTTT.

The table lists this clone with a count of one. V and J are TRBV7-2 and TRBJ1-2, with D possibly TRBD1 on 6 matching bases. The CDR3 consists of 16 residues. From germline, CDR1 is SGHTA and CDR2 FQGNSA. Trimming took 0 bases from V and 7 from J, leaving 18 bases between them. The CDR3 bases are TGTGCCAGCAGCTTAGCGCTTGGGGCAGGGGCGGGTGGCTACACCTTC. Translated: CASSLALGAGAGGYTF.

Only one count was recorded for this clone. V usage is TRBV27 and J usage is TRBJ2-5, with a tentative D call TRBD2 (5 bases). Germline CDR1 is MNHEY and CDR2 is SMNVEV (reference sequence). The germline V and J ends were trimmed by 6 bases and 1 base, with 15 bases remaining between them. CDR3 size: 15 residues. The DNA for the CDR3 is TGTGCCAGCAGACCTCCCGACGGGGTCCAAGAGACCCAGTACTTC. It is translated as CASRPPDGVQETQYF.

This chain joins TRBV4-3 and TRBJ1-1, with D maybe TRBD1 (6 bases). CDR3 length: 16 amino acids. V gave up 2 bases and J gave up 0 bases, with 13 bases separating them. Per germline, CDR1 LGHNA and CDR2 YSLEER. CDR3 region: CASSQLRGGLNTEAFF. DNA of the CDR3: TGCGCCAGCAGCCAACTGCGAGGGGGACTGAACACTGAAGCTTTCTTT.

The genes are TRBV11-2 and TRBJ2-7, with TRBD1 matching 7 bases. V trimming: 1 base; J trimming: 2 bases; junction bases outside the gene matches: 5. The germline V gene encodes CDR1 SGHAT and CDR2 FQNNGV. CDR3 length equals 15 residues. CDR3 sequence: CASSLVRTGAYEQYF. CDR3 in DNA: TGTGCCAGCAGCTTAGTAAGGACAGGTGCCTACGAGCAGTACTTC.

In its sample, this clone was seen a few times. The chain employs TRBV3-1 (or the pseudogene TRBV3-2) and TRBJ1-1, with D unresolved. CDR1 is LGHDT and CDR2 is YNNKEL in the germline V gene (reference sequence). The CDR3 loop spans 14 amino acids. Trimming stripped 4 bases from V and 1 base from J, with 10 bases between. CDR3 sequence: CASSLSSGNTEAFF. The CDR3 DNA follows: TGTGCCAGCAGCCTTTCCTCCGGGAACACTGAAGCTTTCTTT.

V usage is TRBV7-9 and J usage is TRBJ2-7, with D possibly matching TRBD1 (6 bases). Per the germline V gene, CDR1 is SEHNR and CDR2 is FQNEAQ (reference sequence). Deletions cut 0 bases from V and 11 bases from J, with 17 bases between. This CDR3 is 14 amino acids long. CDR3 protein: CASSLAGDTPRKYF. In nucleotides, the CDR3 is TGTGCCAGCAGCTTAGCGGGGGACACACCTCGGAAGTACTTC.

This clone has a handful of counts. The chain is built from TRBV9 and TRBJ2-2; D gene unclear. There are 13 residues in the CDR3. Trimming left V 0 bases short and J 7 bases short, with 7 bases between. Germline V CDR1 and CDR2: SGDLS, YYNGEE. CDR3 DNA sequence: TGTGCCAGCAGCGTAGACTCCTTCGGGGAGCTGTTTTTT. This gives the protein CASSVDSFGELFF.

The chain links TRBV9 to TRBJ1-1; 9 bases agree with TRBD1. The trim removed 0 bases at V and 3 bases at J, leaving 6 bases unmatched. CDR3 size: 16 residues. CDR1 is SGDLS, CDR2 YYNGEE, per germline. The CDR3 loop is CASSVGTGEADTEAFF. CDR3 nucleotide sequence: TGTGCCAGCAGCGTAGGGACAGGGGAAGCGGACACTGAAGCTTTCTTT.

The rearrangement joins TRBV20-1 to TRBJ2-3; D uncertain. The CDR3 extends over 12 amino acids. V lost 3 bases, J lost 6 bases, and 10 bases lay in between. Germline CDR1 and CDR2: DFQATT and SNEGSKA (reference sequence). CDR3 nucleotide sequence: TGCAGTGCTAGTGCAGAACAGGATACGCAGTATTTT. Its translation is CSASAEQDTQYF.

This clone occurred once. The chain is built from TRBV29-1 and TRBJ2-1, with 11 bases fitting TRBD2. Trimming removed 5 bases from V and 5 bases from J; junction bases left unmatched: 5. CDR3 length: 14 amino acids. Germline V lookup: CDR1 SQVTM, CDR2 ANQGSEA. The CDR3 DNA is TGCAGCGTTCCTAGCGGGGGGAGGGACAATGAGCAGTTCTTC. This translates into CSVPSGGRDNEQFF.

CDR3 nucleotide sequence: TGTGCCAGCAGCCCCTCGGCTAGCCGGGTAGAGACCCAGTACTTC. It specifies CASSPSASRVETQYF. The rearrangement uses TRBV7-3 and TRBJ2-5; possible D gene TRBD2, 5 bases. This CDR3 is built from 15 residues. The germline V and J ends were trimmed by 5 bases and 4 bases, with 17 bases remaining between them. Germline CDR1 SGHTA, CDR2 FQGTGA. Based on the CDR3 plus reference TRBV7-3 and TRBJ2-5, the full variable domain is GAGVSQTPSNKVTEKGKYVELRCDPISGHTALYWYRQSLGQGPEFLIYFQGTGAADDSGLPNDRFFAVRPEGSVSTLKIQRTERGDSAVYLCASSPSASRVETQYFGPGTRLLVL.

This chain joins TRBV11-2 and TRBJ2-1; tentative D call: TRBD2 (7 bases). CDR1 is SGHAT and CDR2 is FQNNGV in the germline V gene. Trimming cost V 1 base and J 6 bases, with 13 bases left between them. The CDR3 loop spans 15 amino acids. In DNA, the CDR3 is TGTGCCAGCAGCTTAGGGTACGGGGGGCTCAATGAGCAGTTCTTC. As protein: CASSLGYGGLNEQFF.

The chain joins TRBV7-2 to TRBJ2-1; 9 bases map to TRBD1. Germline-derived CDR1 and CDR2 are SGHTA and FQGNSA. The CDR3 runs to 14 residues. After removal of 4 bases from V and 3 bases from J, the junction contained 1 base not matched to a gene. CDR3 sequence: CASSSGQGYNEQFF. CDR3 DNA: TGTGCCAGCAGCTCGGGACAGGGCTACAATGAGCAGTTCTTC.

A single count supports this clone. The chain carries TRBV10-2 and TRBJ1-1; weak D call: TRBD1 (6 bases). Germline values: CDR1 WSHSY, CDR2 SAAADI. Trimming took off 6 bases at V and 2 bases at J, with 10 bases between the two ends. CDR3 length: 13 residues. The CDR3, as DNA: TGCGCCAGCAGCCGGGACATCAACACTGAAGCTTTCTTT. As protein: CASSRDINTEAFF.

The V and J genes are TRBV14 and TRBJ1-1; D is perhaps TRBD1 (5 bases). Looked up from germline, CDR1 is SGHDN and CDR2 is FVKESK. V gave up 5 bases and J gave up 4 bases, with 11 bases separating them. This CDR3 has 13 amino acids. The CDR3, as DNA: TGTGCCAGCAGCGCCGGGACTTTCACTGAAGCTTTCTTT. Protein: CASSAGTFTEAFF. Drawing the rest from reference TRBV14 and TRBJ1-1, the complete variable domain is EAGVTQFPSHSVIEKGQTVTLRCDPISGHDNLYWYRRVMGKEIKFLLHFVKESKQDESGMPNNRFLAERTGGTYSTLKVQPAELEDSGVYFCASSAGTFTEAFFGQGTRLTVV.

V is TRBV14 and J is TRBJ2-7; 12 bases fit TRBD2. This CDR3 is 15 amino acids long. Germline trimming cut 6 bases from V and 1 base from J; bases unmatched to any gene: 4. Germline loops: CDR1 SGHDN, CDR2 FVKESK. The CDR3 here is CASSQTSGGSYEQYF. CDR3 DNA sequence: TGTGCCAGCAGTCAAACTAGCGGGGGGTCCTACGAGCAGTACTTC. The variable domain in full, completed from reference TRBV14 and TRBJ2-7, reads EAGVTQFPSHSVIEKGQTVTLRCDPISGHDNLYWYRRVMGKEIKFLLHFVKESKQDESGMPNNRFLAERTGGTYSTLKVQPAELEDSGVYFCASSQTSGGSYEQYFGPGTRLTVT.

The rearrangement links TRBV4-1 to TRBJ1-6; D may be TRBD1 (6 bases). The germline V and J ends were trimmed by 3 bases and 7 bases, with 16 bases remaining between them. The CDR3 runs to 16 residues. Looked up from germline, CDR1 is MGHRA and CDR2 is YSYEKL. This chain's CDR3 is CASSHGDRFLNSPLHF. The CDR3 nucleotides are TGCGCCAGCAGCCACGGTGACAGGTTCCTCAATTCACCCCTCCACTTT.

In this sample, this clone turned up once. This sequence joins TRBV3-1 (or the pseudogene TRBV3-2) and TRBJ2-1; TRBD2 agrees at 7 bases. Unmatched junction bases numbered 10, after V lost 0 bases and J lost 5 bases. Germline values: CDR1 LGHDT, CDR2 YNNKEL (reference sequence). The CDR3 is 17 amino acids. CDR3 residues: CASSQDSGVRGDNEQFF. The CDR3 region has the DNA TGTGCCAGCAGCCAAGATTCGGGCGTTCGGGGGGACAATGAGCAGTTCTTC.

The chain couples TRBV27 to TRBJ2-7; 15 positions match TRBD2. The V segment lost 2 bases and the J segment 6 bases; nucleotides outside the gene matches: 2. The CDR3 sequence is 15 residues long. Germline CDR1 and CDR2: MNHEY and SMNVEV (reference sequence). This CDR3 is CASSLEGLAGGEQYF. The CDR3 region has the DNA TGTGCCAGCAGTTTAGAGGGACTAGCGGGGGGCGAGCAGTACTTC.

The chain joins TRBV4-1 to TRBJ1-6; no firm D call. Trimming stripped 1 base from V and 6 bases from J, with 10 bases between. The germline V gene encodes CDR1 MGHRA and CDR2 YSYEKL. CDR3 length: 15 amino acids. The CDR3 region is CASSQVPGTNSPLHF. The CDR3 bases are TGCGCCAGCAGCCAAGTACCGGGTACTAATTCACCCCTCCACTTT.

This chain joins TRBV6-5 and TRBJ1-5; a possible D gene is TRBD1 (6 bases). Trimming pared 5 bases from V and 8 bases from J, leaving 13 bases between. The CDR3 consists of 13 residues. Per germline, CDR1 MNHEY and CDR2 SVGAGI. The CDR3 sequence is CASSRDRFKPQHF. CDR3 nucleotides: TGTGCCAGCAGTCGCGACAGGTTTAAGCCCCAGCATTTT.

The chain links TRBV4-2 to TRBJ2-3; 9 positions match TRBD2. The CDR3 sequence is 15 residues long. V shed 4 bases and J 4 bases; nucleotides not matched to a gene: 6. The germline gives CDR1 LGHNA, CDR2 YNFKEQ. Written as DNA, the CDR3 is TGTGCCAGCAGCCGGGCTAGCGGGGACTCAGATACGCAGTATTTT. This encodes CASSRASGDSDTQYF.

CDR3 DNA: TGTGCCAGCAGTTGGGGGCCCTACGAGCAGTACTTC. It encodes CASSWGPYEQYF. The V gene is TRBV12-3 or TRBV12-4, the J gene TRBJ2-7; weak D call: TRBD1 (6 bases). V lost 4 bases and J lost 2, with 6 bases in between. The CDR3 runs to 12 residues.

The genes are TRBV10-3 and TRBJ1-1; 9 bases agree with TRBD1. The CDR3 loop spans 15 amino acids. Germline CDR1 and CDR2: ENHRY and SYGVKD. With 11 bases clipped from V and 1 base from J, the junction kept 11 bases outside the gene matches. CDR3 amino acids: CASGTGTNKNTEAFF. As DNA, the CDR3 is TGTGCCTCTGGGACAGGGACGAATAAGAACACTGAAGCTTTCTTT.

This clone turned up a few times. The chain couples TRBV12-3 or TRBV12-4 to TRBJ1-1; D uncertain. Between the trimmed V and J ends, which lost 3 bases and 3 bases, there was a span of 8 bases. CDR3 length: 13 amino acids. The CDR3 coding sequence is TGTGCCAGCAGTTTCTCCCTATACACTGAAGCTTTCTTT. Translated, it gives CASSFSLYTEAFF.